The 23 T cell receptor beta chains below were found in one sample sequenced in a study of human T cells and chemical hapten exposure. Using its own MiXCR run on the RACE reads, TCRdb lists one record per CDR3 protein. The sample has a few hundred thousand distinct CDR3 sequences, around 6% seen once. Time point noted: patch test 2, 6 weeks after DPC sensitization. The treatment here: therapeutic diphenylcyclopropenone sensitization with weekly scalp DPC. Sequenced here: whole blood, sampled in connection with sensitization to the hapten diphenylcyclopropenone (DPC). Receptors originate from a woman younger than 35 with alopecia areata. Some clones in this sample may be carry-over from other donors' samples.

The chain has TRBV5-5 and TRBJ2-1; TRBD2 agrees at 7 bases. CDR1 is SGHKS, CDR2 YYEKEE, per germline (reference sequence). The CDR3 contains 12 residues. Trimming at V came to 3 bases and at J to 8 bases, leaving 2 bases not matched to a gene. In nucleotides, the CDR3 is TGTGCCAGCAGCTACGGACTAGATGAGCAGTTCTTC. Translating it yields CASSYGLDEQFF.

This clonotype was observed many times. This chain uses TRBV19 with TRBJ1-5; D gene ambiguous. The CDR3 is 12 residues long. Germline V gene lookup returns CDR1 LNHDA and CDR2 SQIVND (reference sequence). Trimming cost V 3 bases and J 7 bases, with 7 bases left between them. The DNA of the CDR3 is TGTGCCAGTAGTATCGGTACACAGCCCCAGCATTTT. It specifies CASSIGTQPQHF.

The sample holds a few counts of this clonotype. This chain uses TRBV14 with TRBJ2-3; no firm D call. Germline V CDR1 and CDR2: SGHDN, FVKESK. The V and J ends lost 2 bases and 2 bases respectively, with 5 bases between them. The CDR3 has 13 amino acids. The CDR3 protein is CASSQFTTDTQYF. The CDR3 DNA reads TGTGCCAGCAGCCAATTCACCACAGATACGCAGTATTTT.

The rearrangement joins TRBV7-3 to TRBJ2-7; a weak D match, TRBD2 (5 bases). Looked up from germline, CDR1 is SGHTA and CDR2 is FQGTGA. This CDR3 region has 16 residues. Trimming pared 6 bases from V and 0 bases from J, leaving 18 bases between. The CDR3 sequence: CASRGEFSVLSYEQYF. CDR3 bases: TGTGCCAGCAGGGGAGAATTTAGCGTACTCTCCTACGAGCAGTACTTC. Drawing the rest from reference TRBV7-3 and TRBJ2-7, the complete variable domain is GAGVSQTPSNKVTEKGKYVELRCDPISGHTALYWYRQSLGQGPEFLIYFQGTGAADDSGLPNDRFFAVRPEGSVSTLKIQRTERGDSAVYLCASRGEFSVLSYEQYFGPGTRLTVT.

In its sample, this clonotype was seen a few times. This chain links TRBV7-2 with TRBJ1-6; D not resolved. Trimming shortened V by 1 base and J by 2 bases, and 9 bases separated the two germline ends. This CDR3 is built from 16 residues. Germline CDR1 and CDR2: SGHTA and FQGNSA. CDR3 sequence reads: CASSLVGRAYNSPLHF. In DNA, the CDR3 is TGTGCCAGCAGCTTAGTCGGCCGGGCCTATAATTCACCCCTCCACTTT.

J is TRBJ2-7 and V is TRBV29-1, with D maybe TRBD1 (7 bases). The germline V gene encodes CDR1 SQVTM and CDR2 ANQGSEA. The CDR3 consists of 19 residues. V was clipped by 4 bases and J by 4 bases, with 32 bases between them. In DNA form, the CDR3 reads TGCAGCGTTGTAAGCCCAGAGACCGACCAGGGGGGTCTCGGGTACGAGCAGTACTTC. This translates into CSVVSPETDQGGLGYEQYF.

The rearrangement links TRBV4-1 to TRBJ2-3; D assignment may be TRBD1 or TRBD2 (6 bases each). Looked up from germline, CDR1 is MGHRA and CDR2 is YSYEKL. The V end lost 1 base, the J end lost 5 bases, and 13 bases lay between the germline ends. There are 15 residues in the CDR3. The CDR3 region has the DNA TGCGCCAGCAGCCAAGGACTAGAGGGACAAGATACGCAGTATTTT. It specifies CASSQGLEGQDTQYF.

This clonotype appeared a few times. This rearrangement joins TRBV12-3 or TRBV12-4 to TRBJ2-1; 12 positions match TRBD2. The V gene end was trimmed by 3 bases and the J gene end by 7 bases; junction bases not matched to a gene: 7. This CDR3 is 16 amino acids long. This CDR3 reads CASSFLASGGANEQFF. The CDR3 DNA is TGTGCCAGCAGTTTCTTAGCTAGCGGGGGGGCGAATGAGCAGTTCTTC.

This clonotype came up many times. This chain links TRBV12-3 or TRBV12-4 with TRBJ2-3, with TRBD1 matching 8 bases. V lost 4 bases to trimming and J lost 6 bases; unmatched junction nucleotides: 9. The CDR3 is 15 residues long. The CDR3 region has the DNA TGTGCCAGCAGTTCAGGGGGCGCGAGGTTGGATACGCAGTATTTT. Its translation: CASSSGGARLDTQYF.

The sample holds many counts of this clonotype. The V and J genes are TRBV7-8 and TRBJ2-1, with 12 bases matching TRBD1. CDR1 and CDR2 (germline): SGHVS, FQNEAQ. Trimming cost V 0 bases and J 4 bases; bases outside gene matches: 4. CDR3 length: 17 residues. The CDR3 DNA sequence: TGTGCCAGCAGCTTAGCGCGGGACAGGGGGCTGTACAATGAGCAGTTCTTC. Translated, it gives CASSLARDRGLYNEQFF.

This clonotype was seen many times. The chain's CDR3 is CASSFDNTGELFF. The DNA for the CDR3 is TGTGCCAGCAGTTTCGACAACACCGGGGAGCTGTTTTTT. V gene TRBV6-4 combines with J gene TRBJ2-2, with D unclear. The V end was cut by 5 bases, the J end by 2 bases, with 6 bases between. This CDR3 is 13 amino acids long. CDR1 and CDR2 (germline): MRHNA, SNTAGT.

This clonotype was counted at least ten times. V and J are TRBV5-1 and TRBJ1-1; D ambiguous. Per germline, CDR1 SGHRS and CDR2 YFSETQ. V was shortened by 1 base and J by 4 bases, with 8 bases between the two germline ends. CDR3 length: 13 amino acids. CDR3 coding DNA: TGCGCCAGCAGCTTGCATGACGGCACTGAAGCTTTCTTT. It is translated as CASSLHDGTEAFF.

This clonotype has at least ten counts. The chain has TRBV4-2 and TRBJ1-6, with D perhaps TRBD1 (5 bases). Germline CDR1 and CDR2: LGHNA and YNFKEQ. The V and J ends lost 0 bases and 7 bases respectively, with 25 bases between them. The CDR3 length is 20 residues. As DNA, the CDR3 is TGTGCCAGCAGCCAAGACCCCAGGGTGCGTTCGGGCGAAAAGAATTCACCCCTCCACTTT. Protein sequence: CASSQDPRVRSGEKNSPLHF.

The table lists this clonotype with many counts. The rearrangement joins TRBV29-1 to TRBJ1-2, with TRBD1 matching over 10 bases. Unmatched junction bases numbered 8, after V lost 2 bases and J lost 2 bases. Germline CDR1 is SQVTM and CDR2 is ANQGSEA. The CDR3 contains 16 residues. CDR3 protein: CSVESGGQGMNYGYTF. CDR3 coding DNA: TGCAGCGTTGAATCAGGGGGACAGGGGATGAACTATGGCTACACCTTC.

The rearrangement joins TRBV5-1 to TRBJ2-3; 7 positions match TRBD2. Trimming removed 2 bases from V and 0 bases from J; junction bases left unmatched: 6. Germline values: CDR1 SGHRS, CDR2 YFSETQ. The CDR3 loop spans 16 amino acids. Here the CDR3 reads CASSFGLAVSTDTQYF. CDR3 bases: TGCGCCAGCAGCTTTGGGCTAGCGGTTAGCACAGATACGCAGTATTTT.

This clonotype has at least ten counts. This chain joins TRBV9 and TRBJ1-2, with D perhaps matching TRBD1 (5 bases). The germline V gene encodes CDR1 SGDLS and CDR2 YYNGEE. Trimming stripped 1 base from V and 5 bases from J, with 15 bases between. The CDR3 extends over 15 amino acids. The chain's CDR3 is CASSVSKGDGYGYTF. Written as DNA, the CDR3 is TGTGCCAGCAGCGTATCGAAAGGGGATGGGTATGGCTACACCTTC.

In DNA, the CDR3 is TGTGCCAGCACCCGGACAGGGATCTCTGGAAACACCATATATTTT. This translates into CASTRTGISGNTIYF. The genes are TRBV5-6 and TRBJ1-3, with 8 bases fitting TRBD1. Germline trimming cut 6 bases from V and 0 bases from J; bases unmatched to any gene: 5. The germline gives CDR1 SGHDT, CDR2 YYEEEE. This CDR3 contains 15 residues.

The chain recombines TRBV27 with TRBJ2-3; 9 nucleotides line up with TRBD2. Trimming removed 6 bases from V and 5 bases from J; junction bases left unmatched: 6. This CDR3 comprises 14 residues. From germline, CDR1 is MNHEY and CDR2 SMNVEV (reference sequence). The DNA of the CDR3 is TGTGCCAGCAGGCGGGGGGGCATTGTAGATACGCAGTATTTT. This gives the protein CASRRGGIVDTQYF.

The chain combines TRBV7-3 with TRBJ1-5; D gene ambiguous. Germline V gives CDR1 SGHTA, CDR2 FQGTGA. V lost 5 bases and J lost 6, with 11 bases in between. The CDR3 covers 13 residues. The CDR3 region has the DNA TGTGCCAGCAGCAAAGCCCCTGGTCAGCCCCAGCATTTT. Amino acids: CASSKAPGQPQHF. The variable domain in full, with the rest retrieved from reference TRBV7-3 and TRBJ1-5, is GAGVSQTPSNKVTEKGKYVELRCDPISGHTALYWYRQSLGQGPEFLIYFQGTGAADDSGLPNDRFFAVRPEGSVSTLKIQRTERGDSAVYLCASSKAPGQPQHFGDGTRLSIL.

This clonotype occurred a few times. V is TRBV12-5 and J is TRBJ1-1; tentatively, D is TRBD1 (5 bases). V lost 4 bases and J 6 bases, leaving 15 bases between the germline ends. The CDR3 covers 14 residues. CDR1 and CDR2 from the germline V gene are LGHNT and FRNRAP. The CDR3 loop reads CASGSPGQGAEAFF. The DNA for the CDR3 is TGTGCTAGTGGTTCCCCCGGGCAGGGCGCTGAAGCTTTCTTT. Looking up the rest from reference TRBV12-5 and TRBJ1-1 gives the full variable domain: DARVTQTPRHKVTEMGQEVTMRCQPILGHNTVFWYRQTMMQGLELLAYFRNRAPLDDSGMPKDRFSAEMPDATLATLKIQPSEPRDSAVYFCASGSPGQGAEAFFGQGTRLTVV.

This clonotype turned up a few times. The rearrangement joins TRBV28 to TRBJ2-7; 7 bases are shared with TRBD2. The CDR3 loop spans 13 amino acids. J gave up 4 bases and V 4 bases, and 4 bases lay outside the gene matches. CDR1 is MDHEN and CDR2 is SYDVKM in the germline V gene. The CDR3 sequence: CASSSSGGYEQYF. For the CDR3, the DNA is TGTGCCAGCAGTTCTAGCGGAGGTTACGAGCAGTACTTC.

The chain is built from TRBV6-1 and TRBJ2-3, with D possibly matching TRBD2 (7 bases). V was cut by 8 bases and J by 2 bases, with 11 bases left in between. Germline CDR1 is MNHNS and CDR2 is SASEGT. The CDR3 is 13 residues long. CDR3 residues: CASAGADTDTQYF. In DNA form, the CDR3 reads TGTGCCAGCGCGGGGGCCGACACAGATACGCAGTATTTT.

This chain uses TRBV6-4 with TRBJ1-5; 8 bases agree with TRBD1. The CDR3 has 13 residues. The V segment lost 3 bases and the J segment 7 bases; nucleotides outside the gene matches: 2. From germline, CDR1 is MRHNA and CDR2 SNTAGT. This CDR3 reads CASSEQGGQPQHF. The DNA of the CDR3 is TGTGCCAGCAGTGAACAGGGGGGCCAGCCCCAGCATTTT.